The T cell receptor beta chain described here comes from a study of T cell changes during pregnancy in multiple sclerosis (dated by TCRdb to about 2019). With regard to the full study: Changes in the T cell repertoire over the course of pregnancy were examined in this study in women with multiple sclerosis.

Library method: the immunoSEQ multiplex PCR assay. TCRdb's version of the immuneACCESS table is confined to in-frame rearrangements and falls short of the full clone set. An unresolved V gene accounts for under half of the shortfall where checked; the remainder is of unknown origin. The sample includes 25,000 to 30,000 clones, with 85% to 95% observed a single time. The ten largest make up approximately 0.43% of the sample. About this clone itself: Its antigen target is currently unknown. Base qualities are not provided; no much larger clone lies one nucleotide away.

Taken from cysteine to phenylalanine, the CDR3 has 15 residues. The sequence is cut down to CDR3 DNA, 45 bases in frame from base 1. The germline V gene provides CDR1 KGHSH and CDR2 LQKENI. V trim: 3 bases; J trim: 4 bases; unmatched bases: 4. The chain is encoded by TRBV18 joined to TRBJ2-2, with 8 bases in between that match TRBD1. The sample here was CD4+ T cells from peripheral blood mononuclear cells, taken after pregnancy. The receptor's source is a female donor with multiple sclerosis, enrolled in a pregnancy study. DNA sequence: TGTGCCAGCTCACCTCCTACAGGGGGCACCGGGGAGCTGTTTTTT. Translated, this gives CASSPPTGGTGELFF.